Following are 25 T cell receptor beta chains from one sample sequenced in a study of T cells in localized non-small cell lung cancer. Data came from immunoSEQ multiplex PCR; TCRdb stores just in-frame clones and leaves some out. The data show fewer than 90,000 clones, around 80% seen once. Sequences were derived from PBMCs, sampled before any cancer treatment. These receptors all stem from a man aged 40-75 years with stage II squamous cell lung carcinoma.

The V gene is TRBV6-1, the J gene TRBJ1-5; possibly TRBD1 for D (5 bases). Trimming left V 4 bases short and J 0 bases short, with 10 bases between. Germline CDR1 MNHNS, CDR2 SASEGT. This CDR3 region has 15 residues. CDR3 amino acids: CASSVDSYSNQPQHF. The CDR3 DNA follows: TGTGCCAGCAGTGTTGACAGCTATAGCAATCAGCCCCAGCATTTT.

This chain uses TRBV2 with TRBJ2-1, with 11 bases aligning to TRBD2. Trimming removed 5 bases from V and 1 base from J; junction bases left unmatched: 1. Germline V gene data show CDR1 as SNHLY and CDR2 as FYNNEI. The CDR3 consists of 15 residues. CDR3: CASSLAGGSYNEQFF. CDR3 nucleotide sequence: TGTGCCAGCAGTTTAGCGGGAGGGTCCTACAATGAGCAGTTCTTC.

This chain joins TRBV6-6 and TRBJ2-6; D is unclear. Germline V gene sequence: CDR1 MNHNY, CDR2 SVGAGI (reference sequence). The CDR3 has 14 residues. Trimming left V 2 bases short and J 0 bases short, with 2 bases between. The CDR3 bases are TGTGCCAGCAGTTACACCTCTGGGGCCAACGTCCTGACTTTC. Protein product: CASSYTSGANVLTF.

CDR3 loop: CASSQVTGPRDEQFF. The CDR3 nucleotides are TGCGCCAGCAGCCAAGTTACAGGCCCCAGGGATGAGCAGTTCTTC. The chain is built from TRBV4-1 and TRBJ2-1; TRBD1 might be the D (5 bases). The V and J ends lost 1 base and 8 bases respectively, with 15 bases between them. The CDR3 contains 15 residues. Germline V gene lookup returns CDR1 MGHRA and CDR2 YSYEKL.

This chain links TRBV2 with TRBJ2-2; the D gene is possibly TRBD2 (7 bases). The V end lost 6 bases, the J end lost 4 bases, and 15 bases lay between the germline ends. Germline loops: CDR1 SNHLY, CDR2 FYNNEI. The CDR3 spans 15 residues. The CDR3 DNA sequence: TGTGCCAGCAGAGGGGGGGCCCGGAGCACCGGGGAGCTGTTTTTT. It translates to CASRGGARSTGELFF.

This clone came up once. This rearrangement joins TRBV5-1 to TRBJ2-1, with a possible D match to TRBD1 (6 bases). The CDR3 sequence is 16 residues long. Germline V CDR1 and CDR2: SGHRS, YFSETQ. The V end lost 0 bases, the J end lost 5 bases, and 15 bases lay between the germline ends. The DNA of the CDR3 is TGCGCCAGCAGCTTGGGGGGGCTAAGGGTGGACAATGAGCAGTTCTTC. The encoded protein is CASSLGGLRVDNEQFF.

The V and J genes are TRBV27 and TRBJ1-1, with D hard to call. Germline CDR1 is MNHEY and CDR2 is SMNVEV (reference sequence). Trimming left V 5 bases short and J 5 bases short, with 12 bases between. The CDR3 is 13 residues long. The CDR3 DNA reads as TGTGCCAGCAGTCCCCCCCGCGGAACTGAAGCTTTCTTT. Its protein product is CASSPPRGTEAFF.

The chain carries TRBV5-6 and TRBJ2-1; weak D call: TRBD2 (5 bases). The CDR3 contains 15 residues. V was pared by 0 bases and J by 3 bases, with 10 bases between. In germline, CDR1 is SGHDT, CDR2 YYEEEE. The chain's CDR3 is CASSLAQGSYNEQFF. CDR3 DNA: TGTGCCAGCAGCTTGGCCCAAGGGAGCTACAATGAGCAGTTCTTC.

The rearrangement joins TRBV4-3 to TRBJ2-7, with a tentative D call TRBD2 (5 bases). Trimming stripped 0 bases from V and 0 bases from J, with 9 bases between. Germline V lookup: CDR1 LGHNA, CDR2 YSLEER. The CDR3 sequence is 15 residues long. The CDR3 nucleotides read TGCGCCAGCAGCCAAGAGAGGGAAAGCTCCTACGAGCAGTACTTC. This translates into CASSQERESSYEQYF.

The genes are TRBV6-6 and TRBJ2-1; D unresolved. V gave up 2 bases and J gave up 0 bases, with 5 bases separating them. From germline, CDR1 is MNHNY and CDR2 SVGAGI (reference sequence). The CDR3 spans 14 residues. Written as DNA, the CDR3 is TGTGCCAGCAGTTACATGGCCTCCTACAATGAGCAGTTCTTC. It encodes CASSYMASYNEQFF.

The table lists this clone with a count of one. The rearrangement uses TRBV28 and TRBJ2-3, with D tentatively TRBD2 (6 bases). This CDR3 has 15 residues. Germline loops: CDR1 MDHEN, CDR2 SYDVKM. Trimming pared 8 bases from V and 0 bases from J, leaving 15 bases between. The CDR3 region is CASLLSGPSTDTQYF. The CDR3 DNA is TGTGCCAGCCTCCTCAGCGGGCCTAGCACAGATACGCAGTATTTT.

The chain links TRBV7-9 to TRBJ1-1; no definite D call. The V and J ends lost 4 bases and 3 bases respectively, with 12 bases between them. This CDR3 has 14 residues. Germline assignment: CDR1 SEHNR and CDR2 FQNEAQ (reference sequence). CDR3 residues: CASSSWRGDTEAFF. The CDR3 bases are TGTGCCAGCAGCTCGTGGCGCGGGGACACTGAAGCTTTCTTT.

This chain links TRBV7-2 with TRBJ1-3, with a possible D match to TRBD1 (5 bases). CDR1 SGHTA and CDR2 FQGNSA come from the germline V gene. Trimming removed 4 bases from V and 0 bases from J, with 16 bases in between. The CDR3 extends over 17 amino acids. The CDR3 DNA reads TGTGCCAGCAGCTCAACAGGAGTGGGGTTCTCTGGAAACACCATATATTTT. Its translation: CASSSTGVGFSGNTIYF.

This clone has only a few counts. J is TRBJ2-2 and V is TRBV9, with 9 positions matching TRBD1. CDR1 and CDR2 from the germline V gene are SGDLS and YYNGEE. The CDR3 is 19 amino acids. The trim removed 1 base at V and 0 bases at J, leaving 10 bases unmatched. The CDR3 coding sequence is TGTGCCAGCAGCGTACCTAGAGGGACAGGGCTATCGAACACCGGGGAGCTGTTTTTT. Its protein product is CASSVPRGTGLSNTGELFF. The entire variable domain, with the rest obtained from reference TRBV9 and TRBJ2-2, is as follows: DSGVTQTPKHLITATGQRVTLRCSPRSGDLSVYWYQQSLDQGLQFLIQYYNGEERAKGNILERFSAQQFPDLHSELNLSSLELGDSALYFCASSVPRGTGLSNTGELFFGEGSRLTVL.

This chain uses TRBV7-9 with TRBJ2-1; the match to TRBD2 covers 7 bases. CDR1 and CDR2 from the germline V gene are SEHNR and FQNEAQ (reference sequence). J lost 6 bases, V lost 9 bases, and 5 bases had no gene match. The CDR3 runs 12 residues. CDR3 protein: CASLGTINEQFF. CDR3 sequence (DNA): TGTGCCAGTCTCGGGACTATCAATGAGCAGTTCTTC.

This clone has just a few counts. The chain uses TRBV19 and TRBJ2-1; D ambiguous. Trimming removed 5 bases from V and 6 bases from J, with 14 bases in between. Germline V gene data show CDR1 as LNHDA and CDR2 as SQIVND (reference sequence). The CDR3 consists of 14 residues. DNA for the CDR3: TGTGCCAGTAGTCTTGATCACGCGCTCAATGAGCAGTTCTTC. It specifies CASSLDHALNEQFF.

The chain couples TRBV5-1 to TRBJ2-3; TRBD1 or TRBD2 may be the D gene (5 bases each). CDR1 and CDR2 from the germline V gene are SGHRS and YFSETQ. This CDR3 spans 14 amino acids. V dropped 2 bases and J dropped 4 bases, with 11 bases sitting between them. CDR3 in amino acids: CASSFGGSADTQYF. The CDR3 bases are TGCGCCAGCAGCTTTGGGGGTTCAGCAGATACGCAGTATTTT.

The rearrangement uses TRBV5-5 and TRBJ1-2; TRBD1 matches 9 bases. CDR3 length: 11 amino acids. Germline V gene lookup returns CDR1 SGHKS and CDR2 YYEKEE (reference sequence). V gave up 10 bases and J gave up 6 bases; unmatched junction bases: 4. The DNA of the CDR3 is TGTGCCCGACAGGGGGTTGATGGCTACACCTTC. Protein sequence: CARQGVDGYTF.

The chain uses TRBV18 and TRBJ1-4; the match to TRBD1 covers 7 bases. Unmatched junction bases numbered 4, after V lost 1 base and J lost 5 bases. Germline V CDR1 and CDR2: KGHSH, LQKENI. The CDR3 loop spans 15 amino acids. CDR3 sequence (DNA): TGTGCCAGCTCACCACGGGACAGTTTAAATGAAAAACTGTTTTTT. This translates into CASSPRDSLNEKLFF.

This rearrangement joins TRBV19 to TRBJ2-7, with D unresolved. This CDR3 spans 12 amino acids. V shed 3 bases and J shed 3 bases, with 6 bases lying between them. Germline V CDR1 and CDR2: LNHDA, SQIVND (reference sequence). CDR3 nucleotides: TGTGCCAGTAGTATGAACGGCTACGAGCAGTACTTC. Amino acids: CASSMNGYEQYF.

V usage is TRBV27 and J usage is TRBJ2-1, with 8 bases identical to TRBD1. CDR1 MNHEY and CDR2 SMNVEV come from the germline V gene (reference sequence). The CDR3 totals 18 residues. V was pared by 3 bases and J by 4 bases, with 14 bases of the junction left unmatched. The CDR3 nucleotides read TGTGCCAGCAGTTTTTCAGGGGGCGAACTTAAAAGATACAATGAGCAGTTCTTC. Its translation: CASSFSGGELKRYNEQFF.

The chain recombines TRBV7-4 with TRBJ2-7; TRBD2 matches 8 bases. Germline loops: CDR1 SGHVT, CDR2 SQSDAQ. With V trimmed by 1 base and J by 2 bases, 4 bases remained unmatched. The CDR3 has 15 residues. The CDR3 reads CASSLELAEAYEQYF. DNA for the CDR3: TGTGCCAGCAGCTTAGAACTAGCGGAGGCCTACGAGCAGTACTTC.

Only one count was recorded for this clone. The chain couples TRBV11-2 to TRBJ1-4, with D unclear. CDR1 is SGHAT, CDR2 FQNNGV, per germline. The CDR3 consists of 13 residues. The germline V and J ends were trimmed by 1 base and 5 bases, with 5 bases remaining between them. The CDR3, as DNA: TGTGCCAGCAGCTTAGGCCTGAATGAAAAACTGTTTTTT. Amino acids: CASSLGLNEKLFF.

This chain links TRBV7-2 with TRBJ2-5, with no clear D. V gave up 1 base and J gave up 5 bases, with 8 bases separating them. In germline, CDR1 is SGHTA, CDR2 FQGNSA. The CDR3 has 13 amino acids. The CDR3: CASSLVLRETQYF. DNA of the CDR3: TGTGCCAGCAGCTTAGTCCTCCGGGAGACCCAGTACTTC.

The CDR3 bases are TGTGCCAGCAGGTTACCCAATCAGCCCCAGCATTTT. This codes for CASRLPNQPQHF. The chain joins TRBV28 to TRBJ1-5; D remains ambiguous. The CDR3 covers 12 residues. Germline CDR1 is MDHEN and CDR2 is SYDVKM. Between the trimmed V and J ends, which lost 6 bases and 3 bases, there was a span of 6 bases.